This T cell receptor beta chain was documented in a study of control samples from healthy donors and cancer patients. CDR1 is KGHDR, CDR2 SFDVKD, per germline. This CDR3 is 14 amino acids long. Trimming removed 6 bases from V and 8 bases from J; junction bases left unmatched: 4. Profiling relied on immunoSEQ multiplex PCR, and the TCRdb table lists in-frame clones only, not all of them. The sample yields fewer than 300,000 clones, around 80% seen once. The sample comprised PBMCs. The V and J genes are TRBV24-1 and TRBJ2-1; 12 bases match TRBD2. The sequence came from a woman between 55 and 75 years old with lung cancer. Here the CDR3 reads CATSRTSGNHEQFF. The CDR3 DNA is TGTGCCACCAGTAGGACTAGCGGGAACCATGAGCAGTTCTTC.